Presented here are 8 T cell receptor beta chains from one specimen sequenced in a study of blood T cell repertoires in COVID-19. Libraries were prepared by immunoSEQ multiplex PCR; TCRdb keeps only in-frame clonotypes and omits some of them. The table records 220,000 or so clones, 86% of them present only once. Sequencing was carried out using PBMCs or T cells enriched from blood (not recorded which). These receptors all stem from a woman aged 45-60 years who had recovered from COVID-19.

The chain joins TRBV9 to TRBJ2-5, with 7 bases aligning to TRBD2. Germline-derived CDR1 and CDR2 are SGDLS and YYNGEE. Trimming took 4 bases from V and 3 from J; bases not matched to a gene: 9. The CDR3 covers 15 residues. In DNA, the CDR3 is TGTGCCAGCAGCCCCCAGCGGGGTTCCAAAGAGACCCAGTACTTC. Amino acid sequence: CASSPQRGSKETQYF.

The chain joins TRBV9 to TRBJ2-3; TRBD2 aligns across 7 bases. The length of the CDR3 is 14 residues. The V segment lost 3 bases and the J segment 2 bases; nucleotides outside the gene matches: 3. Germline V CDR1 and CDR2: SGDLS, YYNGEE. The CDR3, as DNA: TGTGCCAGCAGCGCGGGACTAAACACAGATACGCAGTATTTT. It is translated as CASSAGLNTDTQYF.

This clone was detected a few times. The chain links TRBV20-1 to TRBJ1-2; 8 nucleotides align to TRBD1. V shed 6 bases and J 8 bases; nucleotides not matched to a gene: 5. The CDR3 loop spans 11 amino acids. Per the germline V gene, CDR1 is DFQATT and CDR2 is SNEGSKA (reference sequence). The CDR3 nucleotides read TGCAGTGCGTGGACAGGGAACGGCTACACCTTC. It codes for CSAWTGNGYTF.

The rearrangement joins TRBV3-1 (or the pseudogene TRBV3-2) to TRBJ2-7; TRBD2 matches at 11 bases. The CDR3 totals 16 residues. Per germline, CDR1 LGHDT and CDR2 YNNKEL (reference sequence). V was pared by 1 base and J by 3 bases, with 5 bases of the junction left unmatched. The CDR3 DNA sequence: TGTGCCAGCAGCCAAGTAGGAACTAGCGGGAGCTACGAGCAGTACTTC. Protein: CASSQVGTSGSYEQYF.

V and J are TRBV3-1 (or the pseudogene TRBV3-2) and TRBJ1-5; D gene uncertain. Per germline, CDR1 LGHDT and CDR2 YNNKEL (reference sequence). Trimming took off 5 bases at V and 6 bases at J, with 11 bases between the two ends. This CDR3 has 13 residues. The CDR3 bases are TGTGCCAGCAGCTTAGGAGGAGCTCAGCCCCAGCATTTT. Its translation: CASSLGGAQPQHF.

The chain couples TRBV2 to TRBJ1-1, with 7 nucleotides matching TRBD1. With V trimmed by 7 bases and J by 0 bases, 11 bases remained unmatched. The CDR3 has 16 amino acids. CDR1 is SNHLY and CDR2 is FYNNEI in the germline V gene. Here the CDR3 DNA reads TGTGCCAGCATCGATCCGGGACAGATTATGAACACTGAAGCTTTCTTT. Translation gives CASIDPGQIMNTEAFF.

The CDR3 spells CASRSGQGNTEAFF. The CDR3 DNA follows: TGTGCCAGCAGGTCGGGACAAGGGAACACTGAAGCTTTCTTT. The chain uses TRBV7-8 and TRBJ1-1; the D gene is possibly TRBD1 (6 bases). This CDR3 comprises 14 residues. Trimming took 6 bases from V and 1 from J, leaving 12 bases between them. CDR1 SGHVS and CDR2 FQNEAQ come from the germline V gene. The full variable domain, in which reference TRBV7-8 and TRBJ1-1 provide the parts outside the CDR3, is GAGVSQSPRYKVAKRGQDVALRCDPISGHVSLFWYQQALGQGPEFLTYFQNEAQLDKSGLPSDRFFAERPEGSVSTLKIQRTQQEDSAVYLCASRSGQGNTEAFFGQGTRLTVV.

This clone was seen a single time. The chain combines TRBV30 with TRBJ1-6; unclear D gene. Trimming pared 4 bases from V and 2 bases from J, leaving 9 bases between. Germline values: CDR1 GTSNPN, CDR2 SVGIG (reference sequence). The CDR3 extends over 14 amino acids. CDR3 loop: CAWTLAAYNSPLHF. The CDR3 nucleotides read TGTGCCTGGACTCTCGCAGCCTATAATTCACCCCTCCACTTT.